The sequence of this T cell receptor (beta chain) was determined in a study of T-cell reconstitution after alpha-beta-depleted transplantation in children. Unique molecular identifiers were incorporated when the TCRbeta library was constructed. TCRdb reanalysed the PCR reads using MiXCR and keeps one entry per CDR3 protein. The sample holds about 400,000 distinct CDR3 sequences, about 20% seen once. Deletions cut 5 bases from V and 6 bases from J, with 14 bases between. CDR1 SEHNR and CDR2 FQNEAQ come from the germline V gene (reference sequence). The CDR3 contains 13 residues. This clonotype was recorded a few times.

The specimen was PBMCs from the stem cell graft donor, collected from the stem cell graft. The J gene is TRBJ2-7, the V gene TRBV7-9, with a tentative D call TRBD1 (5 bases). This TCR came from a human donor who donated a stem cell graft to a child with acute myeloid leukemia. CDR3: CASSQGMEGEQYF. As DNA, the CDR3 is TGTGCCAGCAGCCAGGGAATGGAAGGCGAGCAGTACTTC.